This T cell receptor (beta chain) was profiled in a study of cytomegalovirus exposure and HLA in healthy donors. Study-wide context: The approximately 110 validation repertoires and the roughly 700 first-cohort repertoires shared a platform, a later analysis reported. Notes on the study in general: Through in vitro validation, three CMV-associated chains were shown to be specific for CMV antigens. The study found most TCR sequences rare, yet found some public TCRs in many donors.

The CDR3 runs 11 residues. J gave up 11 bases and V 10 bases, and 10 bases lay outside the gene matches. The germline CDR1 and CDR2 sequences are SNHLY and FYNNEI. Note on this clone: The antigen is undetermined.

Only in-frame clones appear in the TCRdb table, and some are missing; sequencing was by immunoSEQ multiplex PCR. The table includes approximately 99,000 clones, approximately 85% detected once. The clonotype comes from a young woman in good health and CMV-seronegative. The V and J genes are TRBV2 and TRBJ2-7; 8 positions agree with TRBD1. The specimen was PBMCs. The CDR3: CATSERQGKYF. CDR3 DNA: TGTGCCACCTCTGAACGACAGGGGAAGTACTTC.